The sequence of this TCR beta chain was determined in a study of T cell repertoires in cytomegalovirus infection. In the study overall: Selection of CMV epitopes for the study included recently identified HLA-C-restricted and well-studied HLA-B-restricted ones. Public TCR beta signatures provided an indication of both CMV infection and a matching HLA type. Whole-study findings and limits: HLA-C-restricted CMV clonotypes gave the most frequent clonotype in two of eight donors.

This clonotype has at least ten counts. No antigen is known for it. TCRdb used MiXCR to reprocess the reads, holding one entry per CDR3 protein. In the table there are 45,000 to 55,000 distinct CDR3 sequences, roughly 19% of which are singletons. V was pared by 1 base and J by 1 base, with 3 bases between. This CDR3 is built from 13 residues. Germline-derived CDR1 and CDR2 are SGHTA and FQGNSA. The sequences come from CD8+ T cells from cultured PBMCs, collected from culture after CMV antigen stimulation. The TCR originated in a human donor in good health (CMV status not recorded). Some clones in this sample may be carry-over from other donors' samples. The chain has TRBV7-2 and TRBJ2-3; D not resolved. CDR3 DNA sequence: TGTGCCAGCAGCTTAGTTGGCACAGATACGCAGTATTTT. It translates to CASSLVGTDTQYF.